This section outlines one T cell receptor (beta chain) sequence together with its context. The specificity of this receptor is unknown. No base-level quality is on record; no much larger clone is a single base apart. Reading from cysteine to phenylalanine, the CDR3 counts 15 amino acids. Left in the record is the CDR3 DNA by itself, 45 bases read in frame from the first base. V loses 4 bases of germline sequence and J loses 1 base, and the interval between the two ends is 13 bases. Reading the germline V gene gives CDR1 MGHDK and CDR2 SYGVNS. The record originates from a study of vaccination effects on CD4 cells after COVID-19 (dated by TCRdb to the early 2020s). Turning to the overall study: Each participant got two doses of an mRNA SARS-CoV-2 vaccine, either BNT162b2 or mRNA-1273. SARS-CoV-2 spike-specific CD4+ TCR repertoires from before and after mRNA vaccination were compared in COVID-19 convalescent patients and in infection-naive vaccine recipients. Cultures from other donors in the study were sequenced using the Oncomine TCR Beta short-read assay on an Illumina iSeq 100. A total of ten to eleven COVID-19 convalescent patients and a handful of SARS-CoV-2-naive healthy vaccine recipients were included in the full study. What the research found in general, with its limitations: In healthy vaccine recipients, vaccine-induced clones were almost all SARS-CoV-2 mono-reactive, with only 1 of 255 being cross-reactive with common cold coronaviruses. Both infection-induced and vaccine-induced clones contracted markedly at late post-vaccination timepoints, which is consistent with waning T cell responses. Limitations of the study were the small number of convalescent patients and the absence of early post-infection timepoints.

The library was prepared using the immunoSEQ multiplex PCR assay. TCR beta CDR3 sequencing was performed on DNA from the cultured, isolated CD4+ T cells. The study's processing was this. Non-productive TCR sequences were discarded, and reads were trimmed to the CDR3 region, with only CDR3s of 7 or more amino acids retained. Antigen-specific clonotypes were identified with the MANAFEST web app by comparing expansion in peptide wells against reference cultures. Positive clones required FDR<0.05 expansion versus reference and all other wells, odds ratio above 5, and frequency above 0.1% in two replicate wells. A clonotype was defined as cross-reactive if the clonotype was significantly expanded both in SARS-CoV-2 spike wells and in at least one common cold coronavirus spike condition. Using the stringdist R package, CDR3 similarity was measured by Levenshtein distance, and unrooted trees were constructed with ape in R 3.6.1. In its TCRdb copy, this immuneACCESS table keeps in-frame sequences only and misses some clones. Where compared with another copy, unresolved V genes explain less than half of these, and the others have no known cause. D and trimming were read from the DNA, whereas the V and J calls and clone size are those reported in that table. For this sample the table gives roughly 41,000 clones, of which 66% were detected only once. Jointly, the top ten make up under 15% of the sample.

The ViraFEST assay stimulated PBMC with viral peptide pools and then used TCR sequencing to identify antigen-specific CD4+ T cell clonotypes by expansion. After more than nine days of culture, CD4+ T cells were isolated with the EasySep CD4+ T cell isolation kit. The absence of prior SARS-CoV-2 infection in healthy vaccine recipients was confirmed by negative nucleocapsid antibodies before and after vaccination. Each well held roughly 2.2 million PBMC cultured in IMDM containing approximately 5% human AB serum, roughly 9.6 IU/ml IL-2 and gentamicin, along with around 11 ug/ml peptides. On days 3 and 7, half of the culture medium was replaced with fresh IL-2-containing medium. Unless noted otherwise, every peptide stimulation condition was cultured in triplicate wells. Using Ficoll-Paque Plus gradient centrifugation, PBMC were separated from whole blood and then either used fresh or cryopreserved at -140C. The overlapping peptide pools covered the spike proteins of SARS-CoV-2 as well as those of the common cold coronaviruses HCoV-NL63, HCoV-OC43 and HCoV-229E. Genomic DNA was extracted from cultured CD4+ T cells with the QIAamp micro DNA kit.

This receptor was taken from a human donor who received a COVID-19 vaccine. The rearranged segments are TRBV25-1 and TRBJ2-5, with TRBD1 tentatively as D gene (5 bases match). The specimen comprised CD4+ T cells from PBMCs cultured with HCoV-OC43 spike peptides, sampled before COVID-19 vaccination. The sample's cell subset or site, from its label and the paper: HCoV-OC43 spike overlapping peptide pool stimulation. The sequenced DNA is TGTGCCAGCAGTGTCGACAGACCGTCCCAAGAGACCCAGTACTTC. Its protein product is CASSVDRPSQETQYF.